What follows are 9 T cell receptor beta chains derived from one specimen sequenced in a study of naive and memory T cell subsets. An equimolar mix of two oligonucleotides served as the beta constant-region primer for TRBC1 and TRBC2. Four rounds of PCR amplified the ligated cDNA using nested alpha and beta constant-region primers plus SP2. TCRdb analysed the UMI-ligation and nested PCR reads with MiXCR anew, one entry per CDR3 protein. This table has roughly 150,000 distinct CDR3 sequences, 20% to 25% appearing once. Study results and caveats: Especially in CD8 cells, naive repertoires contained a few larger clonotypes, possibly CD45RA-re-expressing memory cells.

These TCRs' antigens remain unknown. Sequences were obtained from naive CD4+ T cells from blood. All receptors derive from a human donor in good health.

CDR3 in DNA: TGCAGTGCTAGGGCCAACAGGGGGACTATGGATTCACCCCTCCACTTT. Its protein product is CSARANRGTMDSPLHF. V and J are TRBV20-1 and TRBJ1-6, with 8 bases aligning to TRBD1. CDR1 is DFQATT, CDR2 SNEGSKA, per germline (reference sequence). The CDR3 spans 16 residues. Trimming cost V 3 bases and J 8 bases; bases outside gene matches: 12.

The chain recombines TRBV28 with TRBJ2-1, with TRBD2 identical over 14 bases. J lost 12 bases, V lost 6 bases, and 7 bases had no gene match. In germline, CDR1 is MDHEN, CDR2 SYDVKM. The CDR3 contains 14 residues. CDR3 protein: CASRTSGRVVGQFF. The DNA for the CDR3 is TGTGCCAGCAGGACTAGCGGGAGGGTTGTCGGGCAGTTCTTC.

In this sample, this clonotype turned up a few times. In DNA form, the CDR3 reads TGTGCCGCGAGCTCCTACAATGAGCAGTTCTTC. Amino acid sequence: CAASSYNEQFF. V is TRBV6-6 and J is TRBJ2-1, with D uncertain. CDR1 and CDR2 (germline): MNHNY, SVGAGI (reference sequence). The CDR3 has 11 residues. The ends were cut back, 11 bases at V and 0 bases at J, with 5 bases in the middle.

This clonotype was seen a handful of times. The chain is built from TRBV19 and TRBJ2-7; 10 nucleotides agree with TRBD1. Germline CDR1 LNHDA, CDR2 SQIVND (reference sequence). Losses at the gene ends were 5 bases for V and 5 bases for J; bases not matched to a gene: 9. The CDR3 is 15 residues long. The DNA for the CDR3 is TGTGCCAGTAGTTCTACCGGGACAGGGGTGCACGAGCAGTACTTC. This gives the protein CASSSTGTGVHEQYF.

The rearrangement links TRBV7-3 to TRBJ2-5, with D tentatively TRBD1 or TRBD2 (5 bases each). The CDR3 has 16 residues. V shed 2 bases and J shed 1 base, with 14 bases lying between them. Looked up from germline, CDR1 is SGHTA and CDR2 is FQGTGA. The CDR3 DNA sequence: TGTGCCAGCAGCTTAGGGCCAGGGAGACCCCAAGAGACCCAGTACTTC. It codes for CASSLGPGRPQETQYF.

A single count supports this clonotype. V usage is TRBV6-6 and J usage is TRBJ2-1, with no clear D. V was clipped by 8 bases and J by 1 base, with 18 bases between them. The CDR3 contains 16 residues. Per the germline V gene, CDR1 is MNHNY and CDR2 is SVGAGI (reference sequence). CDR3 residues: CASSSVSAASYNEQFF. In DNA, the CDR3 is TGTGCCAGCTCCTCTGTATCAGCAGCTTCCTACAATGAGCAGTTCTTC.

This clonotype was seen more than once but under ten times. One end of the junction is discordant with germline, which a read error may explain. The rearrangement joins TRBV7-7 to TRBJ2-2; D is ambiguous. The CDR3 consists of 16 residues. Germline lookup yields CDR1 SSHAT and CDR2 FNYEAQ (reference sequence). CDR3 residues: CASSPTGPGGTGELFF. CDR3 nucleotides: TGTGCTAGCAGCCCAACCGGCCCCGGCGGAACCGGGGAGCTGTTTTTT.

This clonotype was observed a few times. The V gene is TRBV28, the J gene TRBJ2-7; no firm D call. The CDR3 totals 14 residues. Between the trimmed V and J ends, which lost 2 bases and 4 bases, there was a span of 12 bases. Germline assignment: CDR1 MDHEN and CDR2 SYDVKM. CDR3 region: CASSLGPARYEQYF. CDR3 nucleotide sequence: TGTGCCAGCAGTTTAGGTCCAGCTAGATACGAGCAGTACTTC.

There are a few counts of this clonotype. This chain uses TRBV28 with TRBJ2-1, with 7 positions matching TRBD1. The CDR3 contains 15 residues. V trimming: 4 bases; J trimming: 8 bases; junction bases outside the gene matches: 11. Germline loops: CDR1 MDHEN, CDR2 SYDVKM. CDR3 coding DNA: TGTGCCAGCAGTTCCCTTAAGGGGGCGAGGGATGAGCAGTTCTTC. It encodes CASSSLKGARDEQFF.